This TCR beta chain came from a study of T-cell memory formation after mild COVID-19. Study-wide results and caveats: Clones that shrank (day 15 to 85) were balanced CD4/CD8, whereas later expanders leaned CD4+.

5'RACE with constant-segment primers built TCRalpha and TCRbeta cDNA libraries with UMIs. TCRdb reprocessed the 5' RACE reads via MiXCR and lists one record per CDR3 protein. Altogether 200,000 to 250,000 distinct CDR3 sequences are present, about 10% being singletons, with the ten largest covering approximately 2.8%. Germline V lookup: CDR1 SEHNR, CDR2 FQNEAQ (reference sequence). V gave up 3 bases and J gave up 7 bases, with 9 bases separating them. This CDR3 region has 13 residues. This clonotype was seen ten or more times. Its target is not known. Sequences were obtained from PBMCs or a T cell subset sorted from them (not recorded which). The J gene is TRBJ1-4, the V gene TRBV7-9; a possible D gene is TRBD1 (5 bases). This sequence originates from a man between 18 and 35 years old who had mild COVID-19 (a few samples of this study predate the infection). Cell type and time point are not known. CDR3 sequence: CASSLGVSEKLFF. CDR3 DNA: TGTGCCAGCAGCTTGGGGGTCAGTGAAAAACTGTTTTTT.